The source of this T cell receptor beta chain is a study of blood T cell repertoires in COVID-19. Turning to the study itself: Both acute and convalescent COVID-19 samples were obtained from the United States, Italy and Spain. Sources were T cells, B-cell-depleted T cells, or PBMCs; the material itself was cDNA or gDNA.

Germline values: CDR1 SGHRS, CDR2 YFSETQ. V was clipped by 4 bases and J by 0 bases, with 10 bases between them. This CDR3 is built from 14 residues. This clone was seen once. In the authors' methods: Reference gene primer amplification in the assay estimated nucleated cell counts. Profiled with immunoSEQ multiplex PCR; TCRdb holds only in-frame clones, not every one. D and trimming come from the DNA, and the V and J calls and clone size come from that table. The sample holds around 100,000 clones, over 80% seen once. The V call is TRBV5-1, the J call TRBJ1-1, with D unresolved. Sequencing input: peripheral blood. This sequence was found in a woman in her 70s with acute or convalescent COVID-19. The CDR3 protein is CASSPMGVNTEAFF. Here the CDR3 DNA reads TGCGCCAGCAGCCCTATGGGAGTGAACACTGAAGCTTTCTTT.